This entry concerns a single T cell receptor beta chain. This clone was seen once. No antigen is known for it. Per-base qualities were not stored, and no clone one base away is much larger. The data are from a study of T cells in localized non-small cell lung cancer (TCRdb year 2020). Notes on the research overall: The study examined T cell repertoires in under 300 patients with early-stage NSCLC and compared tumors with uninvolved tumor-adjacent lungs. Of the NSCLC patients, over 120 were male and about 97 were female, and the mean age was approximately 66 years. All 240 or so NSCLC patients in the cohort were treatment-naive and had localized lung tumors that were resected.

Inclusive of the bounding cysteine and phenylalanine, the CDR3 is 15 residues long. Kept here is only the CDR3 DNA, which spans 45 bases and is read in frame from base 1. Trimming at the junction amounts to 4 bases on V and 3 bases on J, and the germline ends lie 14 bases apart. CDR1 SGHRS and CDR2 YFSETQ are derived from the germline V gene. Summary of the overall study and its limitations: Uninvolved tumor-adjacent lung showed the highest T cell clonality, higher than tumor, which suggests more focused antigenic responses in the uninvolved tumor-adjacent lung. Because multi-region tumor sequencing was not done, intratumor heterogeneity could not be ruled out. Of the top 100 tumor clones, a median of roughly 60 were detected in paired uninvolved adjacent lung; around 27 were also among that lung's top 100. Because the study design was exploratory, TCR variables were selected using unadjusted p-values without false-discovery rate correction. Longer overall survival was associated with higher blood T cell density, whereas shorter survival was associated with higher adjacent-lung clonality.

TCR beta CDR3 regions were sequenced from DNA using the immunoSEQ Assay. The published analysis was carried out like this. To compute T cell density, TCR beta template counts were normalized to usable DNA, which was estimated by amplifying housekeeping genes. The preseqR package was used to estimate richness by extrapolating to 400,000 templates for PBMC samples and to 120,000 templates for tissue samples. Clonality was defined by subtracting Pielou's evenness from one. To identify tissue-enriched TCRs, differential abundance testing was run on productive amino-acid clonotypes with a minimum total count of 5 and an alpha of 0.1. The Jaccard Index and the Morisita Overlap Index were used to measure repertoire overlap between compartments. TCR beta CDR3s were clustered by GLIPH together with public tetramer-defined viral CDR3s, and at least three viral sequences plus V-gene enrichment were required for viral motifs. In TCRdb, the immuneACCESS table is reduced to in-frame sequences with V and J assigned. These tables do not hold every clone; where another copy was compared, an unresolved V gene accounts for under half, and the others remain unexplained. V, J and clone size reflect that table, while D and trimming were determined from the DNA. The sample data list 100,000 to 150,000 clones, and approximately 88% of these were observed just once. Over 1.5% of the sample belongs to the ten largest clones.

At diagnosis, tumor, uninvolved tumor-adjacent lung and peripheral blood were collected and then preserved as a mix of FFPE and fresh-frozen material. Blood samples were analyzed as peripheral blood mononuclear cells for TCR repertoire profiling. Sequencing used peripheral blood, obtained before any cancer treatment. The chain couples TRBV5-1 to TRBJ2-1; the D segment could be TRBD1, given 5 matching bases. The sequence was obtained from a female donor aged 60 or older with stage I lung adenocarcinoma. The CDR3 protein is CASSQGSRVYNEQFF. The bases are TGCGCCAGCAGCCAAGGTAGCAGGGTCTACAATGAGCAGTTCTTC.